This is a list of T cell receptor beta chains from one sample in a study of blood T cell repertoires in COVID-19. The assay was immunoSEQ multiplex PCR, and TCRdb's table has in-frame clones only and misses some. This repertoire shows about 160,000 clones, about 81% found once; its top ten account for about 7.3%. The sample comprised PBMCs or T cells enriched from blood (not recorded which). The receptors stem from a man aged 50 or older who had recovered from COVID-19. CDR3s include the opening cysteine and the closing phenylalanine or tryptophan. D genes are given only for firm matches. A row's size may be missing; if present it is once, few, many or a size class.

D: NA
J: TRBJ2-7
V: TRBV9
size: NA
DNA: TGTGCCAGCAGCGTAGAGGTTGGGAGTTCTTACGAGCAGTACTTC
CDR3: CASSVEVGSSYEQYF

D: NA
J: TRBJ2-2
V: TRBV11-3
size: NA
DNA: TGTGCCAGCAGCTTAGAAGGGACACCGACCGGGGAGCTGTTTTTT
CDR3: CASSLEGTPTGELFF

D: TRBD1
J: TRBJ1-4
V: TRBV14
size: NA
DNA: TGTGCCAGCAGCCTAGGACAGGGAGTTGTTGAAAAACTGTTTTTT
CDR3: CASSLGQGVVEKLFF

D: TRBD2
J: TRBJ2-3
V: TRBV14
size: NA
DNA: TGTGCCAGCAGCCAAGGACTAGCGGGGGGGCCAGGAGATACGCAGTATTTT
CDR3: CASSQGLAGGPGDTQYF

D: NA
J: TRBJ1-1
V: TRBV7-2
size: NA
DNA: TGTGCCAGCAGCTTAGTGACAGGCGTGAACACTGAAGCTTTCTTT
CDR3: CASSLVTGVNTEAFF

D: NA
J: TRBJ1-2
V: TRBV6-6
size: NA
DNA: TGTGCCAGCAGTTACTCAAAGGGGGCTAACTATGGCTACACCTTC
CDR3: CASSYSKGANYGYTF

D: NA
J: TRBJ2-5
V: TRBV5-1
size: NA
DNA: TGCGCCAGCAGCTTGGTAGGGGCCGAGACCCAGTACTTC
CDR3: CASSLVGAETQYF

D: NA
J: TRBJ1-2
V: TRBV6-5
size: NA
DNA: TGTGCCAGCAGTTCCGCAATAGGGGGACCGACCTACACCTTC
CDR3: CASSSAIGGPTYTF

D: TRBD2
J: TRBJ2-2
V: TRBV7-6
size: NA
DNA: TGTGCCACCAAGGGCGGGGGGACGAACACCGGGGAGCTGTTTTTT
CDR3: CATKGGGTNTGELFF

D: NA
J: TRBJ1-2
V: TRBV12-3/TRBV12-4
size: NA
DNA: TGTGCCAGCAGTTTAAAGGCAGGGTATGGCTACACCTTC
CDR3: CASSLKAGYGYTF

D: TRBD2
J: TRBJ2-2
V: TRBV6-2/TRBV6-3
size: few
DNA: TGTGCCAGCAGTTACCTGGGACTAGCGGGGACCGGGGAGCTGTTTTTT
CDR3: CASSYLGLAGTGELFF

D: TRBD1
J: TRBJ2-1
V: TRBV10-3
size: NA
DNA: TGTGCCATCGGACAGGGGGTCGACAATGAGCAGTTCTTC
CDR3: CAIGQGVDNEQFF

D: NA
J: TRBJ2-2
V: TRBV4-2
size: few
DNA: TGTGCCAGCAGCCAAGATTTTCGGGGTTACGGCACCGGGGAGCTGTTTTTT
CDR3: CASSQDFRGYGTGELFF

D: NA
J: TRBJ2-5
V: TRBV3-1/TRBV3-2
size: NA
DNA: TGTGCCAGCAGCCAAGGCAGGGGCGGTAAAGAGACCCAGTACTTC
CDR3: CASSQGRGGKETQYF

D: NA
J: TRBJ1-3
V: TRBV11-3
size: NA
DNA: TGTGCCAGCAGCCAAACAGGCTCTGGAAACACCATATATTTT
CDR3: CASSQTGSGNTIYF

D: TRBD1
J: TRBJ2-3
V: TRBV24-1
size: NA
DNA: TGTGCCACCCCGGCAGGGGGTGTTCAAAGGGACACAGATACGCAGTATTTT
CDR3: CATPAGGVQRDTDTQYF

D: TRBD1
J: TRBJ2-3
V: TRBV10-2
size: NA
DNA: TGCGCCAGCAGAACAGGGGGCGGCACAGATACGCAGTATTTT
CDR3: CASRTGGGTDTQYF

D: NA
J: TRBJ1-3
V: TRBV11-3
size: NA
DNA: TGTGCCAGCAGCCCGGGACTCGGAAACACCATATATTTT
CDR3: CASSPGLGNTIYF

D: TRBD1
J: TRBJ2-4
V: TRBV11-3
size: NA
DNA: TGTGCCAGCAGCCGACAGGGGGCGGGGAACAAAAACATTCAGTACTTC
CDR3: CASSRQGAGNKNIQYF

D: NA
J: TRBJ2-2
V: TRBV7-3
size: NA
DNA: TGTGCCAGCAGCGCTCACGGGGGGCGCACCGGGGAGCTGTTTTTT
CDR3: CASSAHGGRTGELFF

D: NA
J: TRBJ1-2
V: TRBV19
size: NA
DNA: TGTGCCAGTAGTATAGGGGCAGGGAGGGCTACTGGCTACACCTTC
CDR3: CASSIGAGRATGYTF

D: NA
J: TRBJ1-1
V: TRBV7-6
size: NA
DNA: TGTGCCAGCAGCGACCCGAGGAGAAGCACTGAAGCTTTCTTT
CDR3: CASSDPRRSTEAFF

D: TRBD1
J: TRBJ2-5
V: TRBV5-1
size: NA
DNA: TGCGCCAGCGGGACAGGACAAGAGACCCAGTACTTC
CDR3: CASGTGQETQYF

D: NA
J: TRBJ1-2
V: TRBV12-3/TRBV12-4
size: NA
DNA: TGTGCCAGCAGCCTCCCGGTGCCCTATGGCTACACCTTC
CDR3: CASSLPVPYGYTF

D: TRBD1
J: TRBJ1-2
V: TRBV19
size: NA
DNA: TGTGCCAGCCAGGGACAGCACTATGGCTACACCTTC
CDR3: CASQGQHYGYTF

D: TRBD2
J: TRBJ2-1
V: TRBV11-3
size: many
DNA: TGTGCCAGCAGCTTAGTTAGCGGGGGGGATGAGCAGTTCTTC
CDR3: CASSLVSGGDEQFF